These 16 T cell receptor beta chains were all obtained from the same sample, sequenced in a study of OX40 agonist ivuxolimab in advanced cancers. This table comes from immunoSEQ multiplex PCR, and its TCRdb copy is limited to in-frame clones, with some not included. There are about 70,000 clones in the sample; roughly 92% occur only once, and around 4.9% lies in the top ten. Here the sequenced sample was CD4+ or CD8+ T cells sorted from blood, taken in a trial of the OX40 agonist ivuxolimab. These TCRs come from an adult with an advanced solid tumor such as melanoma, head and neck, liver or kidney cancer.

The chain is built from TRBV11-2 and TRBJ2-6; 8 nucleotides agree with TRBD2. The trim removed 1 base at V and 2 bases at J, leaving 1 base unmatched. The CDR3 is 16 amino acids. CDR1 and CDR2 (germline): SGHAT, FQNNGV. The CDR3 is CASSLAGGAGANVLTF. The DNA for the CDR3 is TGTGCCAGCAGCTTAGCGGGAGGGGCTGGGGCCAACGTCCTGACTTTC.

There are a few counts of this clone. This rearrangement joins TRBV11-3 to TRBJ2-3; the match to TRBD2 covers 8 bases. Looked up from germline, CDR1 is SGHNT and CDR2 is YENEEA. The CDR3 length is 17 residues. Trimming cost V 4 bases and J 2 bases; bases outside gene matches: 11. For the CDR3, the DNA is TGTGCCAGCAGCTCAGCTCAAGCGGGAGAGTACACAGATACGCAGTATTTT. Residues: CASSSAQAGEYTDTQYF.

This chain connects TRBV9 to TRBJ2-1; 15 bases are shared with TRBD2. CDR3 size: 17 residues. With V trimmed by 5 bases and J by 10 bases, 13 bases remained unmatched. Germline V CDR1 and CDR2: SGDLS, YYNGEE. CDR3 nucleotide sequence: TGTGCCAGCAGTCCAACAGAGAAGGGACTAGCGGGAGGAGAGCAGTTCTTC. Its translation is CASSPTEKGLAGGEQFF. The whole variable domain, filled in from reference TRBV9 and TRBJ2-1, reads DSGVTQTPKHLITATGQRVTLRCSPRSGDLSVYWYQQSLDQGLQFLIQYYNGEERAKGNILERFSAQQFPDLHSELNLSSLELGDSALYFCASSPTEKGLAGGEQFFGPGTRLTVL.

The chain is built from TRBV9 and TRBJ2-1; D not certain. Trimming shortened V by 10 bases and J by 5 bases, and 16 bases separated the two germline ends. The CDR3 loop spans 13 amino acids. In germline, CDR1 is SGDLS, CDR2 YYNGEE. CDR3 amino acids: CASNTGEDNEQFF. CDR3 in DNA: TGTGCCTCGAATACGGGTGAGGACAATGAGCAGTTCTTC.

CDR3 loop: CAIRRGLVGYEQYF. CDR3 DNA sequence: TGTGCCATCAGAAGGGGACTAGTAGGCTACGAGCAGTACTTC. The rearrangement links TRBV10-3 to TRBJ2-5, with 8 positions matching TRBD2. The J call could be wrong; TRBJ2-7 is a better fit for the DNA end. The CDR3 loop spans 14 amino acids. Germline V gives CDR1 ENHRY, CDR2 SYGVKD.

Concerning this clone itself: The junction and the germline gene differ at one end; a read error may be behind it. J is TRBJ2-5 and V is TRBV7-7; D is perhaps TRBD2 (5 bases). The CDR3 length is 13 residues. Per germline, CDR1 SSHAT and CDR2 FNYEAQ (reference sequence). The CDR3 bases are TGTGCTAGCAGCGTCGGGGTGGAGGAGACCCAGTACTTC. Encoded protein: CASSVGVEETQYF.

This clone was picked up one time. CDR3 region: CASSYFHRNQGYTF. DNA for the CDR3: TGTGCCAGCAGTTACTTTCACAGGAACCAGGGCTACACCTTC. The J gene is TRBJ1-2, the V gene TRBV6-5; TRBD1 might be the D (5 bases). Trimming took 1 base from V and 8 from J, leaving 14 bases between them. The CDR3 totals 14 residues. From germline, CDR1 is MNHEY and CDR2 SVGAGI.

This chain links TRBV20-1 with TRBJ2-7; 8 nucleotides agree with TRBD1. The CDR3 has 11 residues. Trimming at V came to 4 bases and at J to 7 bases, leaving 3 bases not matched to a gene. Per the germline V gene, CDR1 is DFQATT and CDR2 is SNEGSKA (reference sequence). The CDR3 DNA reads TGCAGTGCTACAACAGGGGGGGAGCAGTACTTC. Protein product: CSATTGGEQYF.

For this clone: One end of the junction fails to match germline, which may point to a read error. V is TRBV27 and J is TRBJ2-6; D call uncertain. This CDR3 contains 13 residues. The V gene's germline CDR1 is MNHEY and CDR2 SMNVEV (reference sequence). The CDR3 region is CASRLSGANVLTF. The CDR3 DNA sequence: TGTGCCAGCAGGTTATCTGGGGCCAACGTCCTGACTTTC.

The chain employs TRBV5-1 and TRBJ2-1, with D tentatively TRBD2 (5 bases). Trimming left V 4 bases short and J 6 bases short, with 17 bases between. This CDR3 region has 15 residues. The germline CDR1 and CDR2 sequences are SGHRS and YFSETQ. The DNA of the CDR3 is TGCGCCAGCAGCACTACGGACTTGGCGATCAATGAGCAGTTCTTC. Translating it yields CASSTTDLAINEQFF.

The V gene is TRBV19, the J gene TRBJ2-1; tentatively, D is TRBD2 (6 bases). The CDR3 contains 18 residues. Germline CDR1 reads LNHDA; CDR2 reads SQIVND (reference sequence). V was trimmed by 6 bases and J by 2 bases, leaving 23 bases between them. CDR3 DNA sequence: TGTGCCAGTAGCATCTGGCGTAGCGGAGACCCAACCTACAATGAGCAGTTCTTC. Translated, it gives CASSIWRSGDPTYNEQFF.

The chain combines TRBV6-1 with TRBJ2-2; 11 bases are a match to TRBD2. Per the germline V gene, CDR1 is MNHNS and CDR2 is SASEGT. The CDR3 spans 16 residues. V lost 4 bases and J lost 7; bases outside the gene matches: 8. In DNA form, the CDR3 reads TGTGCCAGCAGTGCCGAACTAGCGGGAGTAGTCGGGGAGCTGTTTTTT. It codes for CASSAELAGVVGELFF.

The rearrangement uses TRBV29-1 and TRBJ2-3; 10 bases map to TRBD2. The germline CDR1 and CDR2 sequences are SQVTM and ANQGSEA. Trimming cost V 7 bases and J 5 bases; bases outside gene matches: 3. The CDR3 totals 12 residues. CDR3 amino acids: CSGTSGGDTQYF. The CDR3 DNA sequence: TGCAGCGGGACTAGCGGTGGAGATACGCAGTATTTT.

In DNA form, the CDR3 reads TGTGCCAGCAGCTTAGGGGGGACAGGGAGAGAAAAACTGTTTTTT. Translating it yields CASSLGGTGREKLFF. The chain couples TRBV7-2 to TRBJ1-4; 9 nucleotides match TRBD1. Germline-derived CDR1 and CDR2 are SGHTA and FQGNSA. V lost 1 base and J lost 8; bases outside the gene matches: 5. CDR3 size: 15 residues.

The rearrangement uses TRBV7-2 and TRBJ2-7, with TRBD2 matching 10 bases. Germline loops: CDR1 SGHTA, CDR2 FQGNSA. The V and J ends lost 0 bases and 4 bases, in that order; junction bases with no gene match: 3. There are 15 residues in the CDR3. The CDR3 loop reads CASSLAGTSAYEQYF. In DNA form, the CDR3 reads TGTGCCAGCAGCTTAGCAGGGACTAGCGCTTACGAGCAGTACTTC.

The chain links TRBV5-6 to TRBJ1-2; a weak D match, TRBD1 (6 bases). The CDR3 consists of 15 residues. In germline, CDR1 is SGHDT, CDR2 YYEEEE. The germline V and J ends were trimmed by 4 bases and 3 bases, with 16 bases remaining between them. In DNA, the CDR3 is TGTGCCAGCAGCAAGGACCGGGACACATACTATGGCTACACCTTC. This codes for CASSKDRDTYYGYTF. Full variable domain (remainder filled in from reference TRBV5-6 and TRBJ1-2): DAGVTQSPTHLIKTRGQQVTLRCSPKSGHDTVSWYQQALGQGPQFIFQYYEEEERQRGNFPDRFSGHQFPNYSSELNVNALLLGDSALYLCASSKDRDTYYGYTFGSGTRLTVV.